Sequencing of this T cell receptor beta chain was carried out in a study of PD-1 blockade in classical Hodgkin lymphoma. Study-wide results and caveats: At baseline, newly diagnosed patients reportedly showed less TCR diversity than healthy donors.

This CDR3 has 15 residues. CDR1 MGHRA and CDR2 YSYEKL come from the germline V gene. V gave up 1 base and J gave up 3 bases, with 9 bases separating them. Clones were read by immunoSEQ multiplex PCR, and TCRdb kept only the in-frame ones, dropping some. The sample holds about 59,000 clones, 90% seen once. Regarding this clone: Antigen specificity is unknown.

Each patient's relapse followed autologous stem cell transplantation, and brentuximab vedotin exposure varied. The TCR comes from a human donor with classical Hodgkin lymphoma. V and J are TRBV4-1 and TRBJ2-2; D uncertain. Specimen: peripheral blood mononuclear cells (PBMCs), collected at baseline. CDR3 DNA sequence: TGCGCCAGCAGCCAAGTGGGCAGCTACACCGGGGAGCTGTTTTTT. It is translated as CASSQVGSYTGELFF.